The text below deals with one T cell receptor beta chain. The data are from a study of blood T cell repertoires in COVID-19. Whole-study context: There were acute and convalescent COVID-19 samples, and they came from the United States, Italy and Spain. PBMCs, B-cell-depleted T cells, or T cells provided the cDNA or gDNA that made up the material.

Per the original data handling: It was from reference gene primer amplification that nucleated cell counts were estimated. Sequenced by immunoSEQ multiplex PCR; TCRdb stores in-frame clones only, minus some. V, J and clone size derive from that table, while D and trimming were established from the DNA sequence. The sample shows approximately 26,000 clones, approximately 91% of them seen only once. The material sequenced was peripheral blood. The sequence came from a man in his 70s with active COVID-19.

The CDR3 sequence: CASSLRLAGGETQYF. CDR3 in DNA: TGTGCCAGCAGCTTGAGACTAGCGGGGGGAGAGACCCAGTACTTC. The chain is built from TRBV5-4 and TRBJ2-5; 13 bases align to TRBD2. The J segment lost 4 bases and the V segment lost 1 base, leaving 1 base of the junction unmatched. The CDR3 is 15 residues long. Germline V CDR1 and CDR2: SGHNT, YYREEE (reference sequence).